This entry is about one T cell receptor (beta chain). This sample is drawn from a study of blood T cell repertoires in COVID-19. Turning to the study itself: COVID-19 samples from acute and convalescent phases originated in the United States, Italy and Spain. The cDNA or gDNA used as material had been derived from T cells, B-cell-depleted T cells, or PBMCs.

In the authors' methods: Reference gene primer amplification yielded estimated nucleated cell counts. Sequenced by immunoSEQ multiplex PCR; TCRdb stores in-frame clones only, minus some. V and J calls and clone size are as listed in that table; D and trimming were resolved from the DNA. The data hold 130,000 to 150,000 clones, with under 85% observed a single time. CDR1 is MNHEY, CDR2 SMNVEV, per germline (reference sequence). V lost 3 bases, J lost 0 bases, and 9 bases lay in between. This CDR3 has 15 residues. The gene calls are TRBV27 and TRBJ2-1; a possible D gene is TRBD2 (6 bases). This sequence was found in a man aged 45-65 years with active or convalescent COVID-19. Sequenced material: peripheral blood. The CDR3 nucleotides read TGTGCCAGCAGTTTCCTAGCGTACTCCTACAATGAGCAGTTCTTC. It yields the protein CASSFLAYSYNEQFF.